This T cell receptor beta chain came from a study of blood T cell repertoires in COVID-19. The V and J ends lost 5 bases and 0 bases, in that order; junction bases with no gene match: 13. Germline V CDR1 and CDR2: SGHTA, FQGNSA. CDR3 length: 17 amino acids. Profiled with immunoSEQ multiplex PCR; TCRdb holds only in-frame clones, not every one. The repertoire includes 160,000 or so clones, around nine tenths of them detected once, and 6.6% sits in the top ten. The sample taken for sequencing was PBMCs or T cells enriched from blood (not recorded which). V usage is TRBV7-2 and J usage is TRBJ2-7, with 7 bases that match TRBD2. The TCR originated in a woman between 45 and 60 years old who had recovered from COVID-19. The CDR3 DNA sequence: TGTGCCAGCAGCCAAAAGCGGCTAGCGGACAACTCCTACGAGCAGTACTTC. It translates to CASSQKRLADNSYEQYF.